The 4 T cell receptor beta chains presented below share a single source sample, sequenced in a study of graft-versus-host responses after intestinal transplantation (dated by TCRdb to the early 2020s). The sample's time point label is to be understood as: cells obtained before transplantation from donor or recipient. The method was the immunoSEQ multiplex PCR assay. The table comes from immuneACCESS by way of TCRdb, which keeps in-frame sequences with V and J called. Part of the clones is missing from these tables; in studies checked, under half for an unresolved V gene and the rest for unknown reasons. The sample data list fewer than 90,000 clones, and about 95% of these were observed just once. Over 0.15% of the sample is in the top ten clones. For these TCRs, the target antigens are not known. This specimen was unstimulated CD4+ T cells sorted from spleen or lymph node cells, taken before transplant. The receptors come from a human donor who was the organ donor for an intestinal transplant.

The J gene is TRBJ1-6, the V gene TRBV2; D is undetermined. Trimming removed 5 bases at V and 7 bases at J, with 18 bases between. This CDR3 has 16 amino acids. Germline V lookup: CDR1 SNHLY, CDR2 FYNNEI. CDR3 coding DNA: TGTGCCAGCAGTTTAAACGGAGTCGGATTAAATTCACCCCTCCACTTT. The encoded protein is CASSLNGVGLNSPLHF. The full variable domain, its missing parts supplied by reference TRBV2 and TRBJ1-6, is EPEVTQTPSHQVTQMGQEVILRCVPISNHLYFYWYRQILGQKVEFLVSFYNNEISEKSEIFDDQFSVERPDGSNFTLKIRSTKLEDSAMYFCASSLNGVGLNSPLHFGNGTRLTVT.

The genes are TRBV6-4 and TRBJ1-6, with no clear D. Trimming cost V 3 bases and J 10 bases, with 10 bases left between them. The germline gives CDR1 MRHNA, CDR2 SNTAGT. This CDR3 comprises 13 residues. CDR3 protein: CASSETRESPLHF. The CDR3 nucleotides read TGTGCCAGCAGTGAAACAAGGGAATCACCCCTCCACTTT.

This chain links TRBV28 with TRBJ2-7, with D tentatively TRBD1 (5 bases). The CDR3 length is 14 residues. V was shortened by 4 bases and J by 7 bases, with 17 bases between the two germline ends. Germline V lookup: CDR1 MDHEN, CDR2 SYDVKM. In DNA, the CDR3 is TGTGCCAGCAGTTCGCTCGCCCGACAGTCTGAGCAGTACTTC. Amino acid sequence: CASSSLARQSEQYF.

In its sample, this clone was seen a few times. The gene calls are TRBV19 and TRBJ1-3; TRBD1 aligns across 8 bases. From germline, CDR1 is LNHDA and CDR2 SQIVND (reference sequence). The CDR3 covers 15 residues. V lost 8 bases, J lost 0 bases, and 6 bases stayed unmatched. The CDR3 reads CASGPGQVSGNTIYF. The DNA of the CDR3 is TGTGCCAGTGGTCCGGGACAGGTCTCTGGAAACACCATATATTTT. Looking up the rest from reference TRBV19 and TRBJ1-3 gives the full variable domain: DGGITQSPKYLFRKEGQNVTLSCEQNLNHDAMYWYRQDPGQGLRLIYYSQIVNDFQKGDIAEGYSVSREKKESFPLTVTSAQKNPTAFYLCASGPGQVSGNTIYFGEGSWLTVV.